The following is a T cell receptor (beta chain) sequence with its context. The target antigen is unknown. Using its own MiXCR run on the RT-PCR reads, TCRdb lists one record per CDR3 protein. The data hold more than 700,000 distinct CDR3 sequences, with around 21% observed a single time. Trimming stripped 0 bases from V and 0 bases from J, with 10 bases between. Germline V CDR1 and CDR2: MGHRA, YSYEKL. CDR3 length equals 16 residues. This entry is derived from a study of response to subunit inactivated influenza vaccine. Regarding the study as a whole: The study's authors posited that every seasonal influenza vaccination enlists few new T cells.

The chain recombines TRBV4-1 with TRBJ2-3; D call uncertain. The receptor's source is a man aged 50-59 years who received an inactivated influenza vaccine. The material was PBMCs from blood, obtained around 5 days after vaccination. CDR3 protein: CASSQDRALSTDTQYF. For the CDR3, the DNA is TGCGCCAGCAGCCAAGACCGGGCTTTGAGCACAGATACGCAGTATTTT.